The clone carrying this T cell receptor beta chain is a singleton in its sample. This entry belongs to a study of memory CD8 T cells in hepatitis C reinfection. Study-wide context: A positive HCV RNA test after two negatives ≥60 days apart defined reinfection.

CDR3 length equals 17 residues. The V segment lost 3 bases and the J segment 7 bases; nucleotides outside the gene matches: 15. Germline values: CDR1 SEHNR, CDR2 FQNEAQ (reference sequence). Time point given: peak reinfection, 3 to 8 weeks after reinfection detection. The sorted cells went straight to TCR sequencing with no prior in vitro expansion. Sequenced by immunoSEQ multiplex PCR; TCRdb stores in-frame clones only, minus some. The profile covers thousands of clones, with just under 90% appearing a single time and roughly 23% taken by the ten largest. The specimen sequenced was naive CD8+ T cells sorted from blood. The sequence came from a man in his fifties or sixties with hepatitis C virus infection. This sequence joins TRBV7-9 and TRBJ2-1; 7 bases are a match to TRBD2. The chain's CDR3 is CASSLAGAGLAANEQFF. The CDR3, as DNA: TGTGCCAGCAGCTTGGCGGGAGCGGGACTCGCGGCGAATGAGCAGTTCTTC.